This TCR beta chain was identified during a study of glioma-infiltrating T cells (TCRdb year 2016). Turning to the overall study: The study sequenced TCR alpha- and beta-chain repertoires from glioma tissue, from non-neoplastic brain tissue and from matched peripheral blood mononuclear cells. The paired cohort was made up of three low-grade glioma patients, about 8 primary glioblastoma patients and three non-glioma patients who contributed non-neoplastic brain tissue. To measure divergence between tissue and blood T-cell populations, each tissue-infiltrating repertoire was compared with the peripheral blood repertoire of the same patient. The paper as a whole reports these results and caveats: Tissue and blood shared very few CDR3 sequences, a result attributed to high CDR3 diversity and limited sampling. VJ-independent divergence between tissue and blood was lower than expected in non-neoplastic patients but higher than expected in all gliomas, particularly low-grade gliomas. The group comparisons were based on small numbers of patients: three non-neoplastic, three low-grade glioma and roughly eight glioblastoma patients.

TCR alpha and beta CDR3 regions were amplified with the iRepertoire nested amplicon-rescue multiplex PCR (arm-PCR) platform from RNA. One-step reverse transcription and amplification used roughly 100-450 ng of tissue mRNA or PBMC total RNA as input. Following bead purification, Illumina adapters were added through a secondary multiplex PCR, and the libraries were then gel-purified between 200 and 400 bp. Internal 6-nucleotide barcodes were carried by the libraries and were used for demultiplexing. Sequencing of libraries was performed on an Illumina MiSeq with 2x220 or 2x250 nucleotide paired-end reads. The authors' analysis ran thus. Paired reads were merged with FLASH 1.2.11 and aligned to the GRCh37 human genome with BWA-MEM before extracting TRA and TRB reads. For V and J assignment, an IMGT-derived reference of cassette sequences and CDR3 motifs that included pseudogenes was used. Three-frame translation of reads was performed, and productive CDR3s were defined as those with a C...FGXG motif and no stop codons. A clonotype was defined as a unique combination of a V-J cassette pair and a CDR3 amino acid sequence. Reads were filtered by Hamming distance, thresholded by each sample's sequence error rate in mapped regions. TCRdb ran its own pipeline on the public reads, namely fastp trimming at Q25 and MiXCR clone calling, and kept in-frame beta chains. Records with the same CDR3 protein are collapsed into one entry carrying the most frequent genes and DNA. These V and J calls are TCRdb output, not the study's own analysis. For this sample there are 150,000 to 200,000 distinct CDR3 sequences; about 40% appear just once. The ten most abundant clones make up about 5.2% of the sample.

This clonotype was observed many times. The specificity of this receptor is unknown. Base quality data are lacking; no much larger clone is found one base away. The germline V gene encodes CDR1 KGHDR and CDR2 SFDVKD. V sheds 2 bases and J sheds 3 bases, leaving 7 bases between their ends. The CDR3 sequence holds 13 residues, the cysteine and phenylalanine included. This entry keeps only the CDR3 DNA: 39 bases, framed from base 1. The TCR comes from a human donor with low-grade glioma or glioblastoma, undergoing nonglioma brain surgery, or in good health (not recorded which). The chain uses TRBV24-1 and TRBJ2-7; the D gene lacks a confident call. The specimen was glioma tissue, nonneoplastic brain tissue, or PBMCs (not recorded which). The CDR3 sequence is CATSDSWSYEQYF. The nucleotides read TGTGCCACCAGTGATTCCTGGAGCTACGAGCAGTACTTC.